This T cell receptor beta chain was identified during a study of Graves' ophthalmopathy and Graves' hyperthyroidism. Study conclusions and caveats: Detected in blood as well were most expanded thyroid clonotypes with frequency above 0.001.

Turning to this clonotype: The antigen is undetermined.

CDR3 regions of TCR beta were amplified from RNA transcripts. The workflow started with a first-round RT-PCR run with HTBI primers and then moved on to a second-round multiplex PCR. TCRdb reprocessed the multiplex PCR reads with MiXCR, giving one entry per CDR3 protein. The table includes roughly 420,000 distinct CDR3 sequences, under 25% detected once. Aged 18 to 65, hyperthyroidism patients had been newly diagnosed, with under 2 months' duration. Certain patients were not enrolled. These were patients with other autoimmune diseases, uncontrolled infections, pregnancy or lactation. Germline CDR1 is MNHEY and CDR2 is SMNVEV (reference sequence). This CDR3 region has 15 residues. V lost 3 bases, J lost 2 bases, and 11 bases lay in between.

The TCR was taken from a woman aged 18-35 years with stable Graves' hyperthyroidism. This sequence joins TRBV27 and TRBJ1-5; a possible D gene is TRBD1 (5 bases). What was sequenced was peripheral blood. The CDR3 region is CASSFVGVGNQPQHF. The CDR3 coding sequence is TGTGCCAGCAGTTTCGTAGGGGTAGGCAATCAGCCCCAGCATTTT.